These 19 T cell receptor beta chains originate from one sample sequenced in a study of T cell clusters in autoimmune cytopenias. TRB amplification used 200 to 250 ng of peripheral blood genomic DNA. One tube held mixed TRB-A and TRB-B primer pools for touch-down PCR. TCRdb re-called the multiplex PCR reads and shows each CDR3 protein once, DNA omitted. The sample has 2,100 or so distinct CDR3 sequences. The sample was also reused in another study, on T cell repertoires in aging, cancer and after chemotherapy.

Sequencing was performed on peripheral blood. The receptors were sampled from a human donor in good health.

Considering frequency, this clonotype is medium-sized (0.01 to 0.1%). The CDR3 here is CASSIRSGQSYEQYF. The chain links TRBV19 to TRBJ2-7; TCRdb's D call of TRBD1 is untestable without DNA. The CDR3 loop spans 15 amino acids. Germline V lookup: CDR1 LNHDA, CDR2 SQIVND (reference sequence).

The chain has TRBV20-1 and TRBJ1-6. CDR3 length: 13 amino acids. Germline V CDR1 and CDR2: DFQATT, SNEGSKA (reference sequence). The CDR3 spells CSASITDNSPLHF.

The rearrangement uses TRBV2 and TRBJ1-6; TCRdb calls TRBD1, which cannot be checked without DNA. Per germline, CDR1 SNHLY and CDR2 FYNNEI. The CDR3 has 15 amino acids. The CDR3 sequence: CASLKTGTDNSPLHF.

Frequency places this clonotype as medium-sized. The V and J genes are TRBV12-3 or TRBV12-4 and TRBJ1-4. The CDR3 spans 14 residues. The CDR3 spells CASSFGPTAGKLFF.

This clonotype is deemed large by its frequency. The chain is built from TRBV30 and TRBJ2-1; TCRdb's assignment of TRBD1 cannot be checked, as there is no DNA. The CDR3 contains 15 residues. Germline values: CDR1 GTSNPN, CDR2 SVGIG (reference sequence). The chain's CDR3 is CAWNYGGLSYNEQFF.

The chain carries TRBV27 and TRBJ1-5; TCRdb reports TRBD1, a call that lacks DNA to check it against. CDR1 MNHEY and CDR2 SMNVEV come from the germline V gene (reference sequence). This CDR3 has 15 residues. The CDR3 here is CASSLISGGLQPQHF.

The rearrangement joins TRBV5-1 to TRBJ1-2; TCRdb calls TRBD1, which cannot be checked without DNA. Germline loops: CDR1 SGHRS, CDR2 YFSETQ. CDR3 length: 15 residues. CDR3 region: CASSPRETGGYGYTF.

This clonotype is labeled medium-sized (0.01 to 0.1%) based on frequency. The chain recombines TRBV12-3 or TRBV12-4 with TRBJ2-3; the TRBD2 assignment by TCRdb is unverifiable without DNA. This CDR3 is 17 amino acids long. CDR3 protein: CASSASWSGGGTDTQYF.

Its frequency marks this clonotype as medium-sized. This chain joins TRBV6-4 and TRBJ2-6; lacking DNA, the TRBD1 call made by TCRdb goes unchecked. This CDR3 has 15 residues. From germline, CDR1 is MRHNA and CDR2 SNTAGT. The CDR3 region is CASSDGGSGANVLTF.

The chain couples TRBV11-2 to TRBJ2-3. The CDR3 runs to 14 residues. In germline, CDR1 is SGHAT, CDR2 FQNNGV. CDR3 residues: CASSAGISTDTQYF.

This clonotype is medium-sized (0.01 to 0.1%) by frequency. The chain's CDR3 is CASRGPGASSYNSPLHF. The chain joins TRBV27 to TRBJ1-6; absent DNA, TCRdb's TRBD1 call cannot be checked. Germline V CDR1 and CDR2: MNHEY, SMNVEV (reference sequence). The CDR3 length is 17 residues.

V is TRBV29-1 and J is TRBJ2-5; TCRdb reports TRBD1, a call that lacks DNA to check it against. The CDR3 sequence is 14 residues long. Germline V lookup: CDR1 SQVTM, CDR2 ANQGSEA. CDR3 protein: CSVAGTGRTETQYF. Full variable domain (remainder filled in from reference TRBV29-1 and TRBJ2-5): SAVISQKPSRDICQRGTSLTIQCQVDSQVTMMFWYRQQPGQSLTLIATANQGSEATYESGFVIDKFPISRPNLTFSTLTVSNMSPEDSSIYLCSVAGTGRTETQYFGPGTRLLVL.

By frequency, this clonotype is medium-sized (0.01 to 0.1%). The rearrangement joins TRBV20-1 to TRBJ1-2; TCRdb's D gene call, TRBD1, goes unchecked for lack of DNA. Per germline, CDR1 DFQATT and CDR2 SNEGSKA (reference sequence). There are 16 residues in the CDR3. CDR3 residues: CSASLAGGERNYGYTF.

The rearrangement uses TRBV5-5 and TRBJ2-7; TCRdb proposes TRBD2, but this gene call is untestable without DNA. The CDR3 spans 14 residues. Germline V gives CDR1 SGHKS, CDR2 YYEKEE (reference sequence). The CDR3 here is CASSLGRGTHEQYF.

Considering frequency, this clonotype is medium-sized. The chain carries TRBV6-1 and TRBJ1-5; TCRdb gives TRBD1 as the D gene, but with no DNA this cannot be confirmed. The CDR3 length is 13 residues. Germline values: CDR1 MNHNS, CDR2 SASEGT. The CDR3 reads CASSLTGLQPQHF.

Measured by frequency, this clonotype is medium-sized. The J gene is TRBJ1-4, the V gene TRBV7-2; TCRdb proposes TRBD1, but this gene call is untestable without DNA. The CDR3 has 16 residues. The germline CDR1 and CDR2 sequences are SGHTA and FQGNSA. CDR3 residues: CASSLASPLGNEKLFF.

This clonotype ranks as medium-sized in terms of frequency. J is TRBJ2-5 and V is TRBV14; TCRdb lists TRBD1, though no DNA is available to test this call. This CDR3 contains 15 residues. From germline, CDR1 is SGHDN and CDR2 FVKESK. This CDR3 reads CASSLFTRDRETQYF.

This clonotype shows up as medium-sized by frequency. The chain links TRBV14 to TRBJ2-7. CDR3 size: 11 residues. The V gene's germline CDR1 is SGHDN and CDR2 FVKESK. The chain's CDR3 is CASRRIYEQYF.

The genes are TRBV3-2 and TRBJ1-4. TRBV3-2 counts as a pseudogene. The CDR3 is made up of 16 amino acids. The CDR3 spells CASSQGSLATNEKLFF.